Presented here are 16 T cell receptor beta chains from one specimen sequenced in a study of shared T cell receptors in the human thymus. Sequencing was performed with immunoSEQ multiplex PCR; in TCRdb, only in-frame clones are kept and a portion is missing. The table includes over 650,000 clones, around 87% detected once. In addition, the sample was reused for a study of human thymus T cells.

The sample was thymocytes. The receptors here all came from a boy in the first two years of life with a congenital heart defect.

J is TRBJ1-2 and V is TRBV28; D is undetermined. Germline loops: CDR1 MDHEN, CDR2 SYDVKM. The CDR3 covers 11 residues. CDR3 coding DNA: TGTGCAAACCGAGGGCAACATGGCTACACCTTC. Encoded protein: CANRGQHGYTF.

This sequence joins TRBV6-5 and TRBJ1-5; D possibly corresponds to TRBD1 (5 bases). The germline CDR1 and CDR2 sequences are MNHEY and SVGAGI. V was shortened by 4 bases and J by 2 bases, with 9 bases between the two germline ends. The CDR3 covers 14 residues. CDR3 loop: CASSSLGGNQPQHF. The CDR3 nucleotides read TGTGCCAGCAGTTCCTTAGGGGGCAATCAGCCCCAGCATTTT.

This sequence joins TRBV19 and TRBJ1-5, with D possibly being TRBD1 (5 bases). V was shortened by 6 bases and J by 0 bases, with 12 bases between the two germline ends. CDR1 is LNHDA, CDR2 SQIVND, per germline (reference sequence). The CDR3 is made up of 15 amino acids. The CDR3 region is CASRDIGYSNQPQHF. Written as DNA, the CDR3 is TGTGCCAGTAGGGACATCGGTTATAGCAATCAGCCCCAGCATTTT.

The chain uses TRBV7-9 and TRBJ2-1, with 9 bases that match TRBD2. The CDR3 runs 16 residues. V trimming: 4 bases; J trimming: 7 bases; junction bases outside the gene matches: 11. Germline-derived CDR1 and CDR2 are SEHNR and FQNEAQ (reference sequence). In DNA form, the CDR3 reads TGTGCCAGCAGCTCCCGGGGTAGCGGGAGAGATAATGAGCAGTTCTTC. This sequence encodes CASSSRGSGRDNEQFF.

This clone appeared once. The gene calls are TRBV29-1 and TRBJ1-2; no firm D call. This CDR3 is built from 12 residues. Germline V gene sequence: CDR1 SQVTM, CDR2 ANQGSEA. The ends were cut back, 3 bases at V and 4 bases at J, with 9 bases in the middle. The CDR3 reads CSVETWSYGYTF. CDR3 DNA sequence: TGCAGCGTTGAGACCTGGAGCTATGGCTACACCTTC.

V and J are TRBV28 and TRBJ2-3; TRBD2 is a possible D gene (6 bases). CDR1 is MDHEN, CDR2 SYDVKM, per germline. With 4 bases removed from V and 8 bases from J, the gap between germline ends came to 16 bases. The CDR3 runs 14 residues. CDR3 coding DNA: TGTGCCAGCAGTTGGGACTTGAGAGGGATTACGCAGTATTTT. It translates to CASSWDLRGITQYF.

This CDR3 is CASSLDWNEQFF. The CDR3 DNA sequence: TGCGCCAGCAGCTTAGACTGGAATGAGCAGTTCTTC. The chain recombines TRBV5-1 with TRBJ2-1; D gene unclear. Trimming shortened V by 2 bases and J by 7 bases, and 7 bases separated the two germline ends. This CDR3 has 12 amino acids. Germline loops: CDR1 SGHRS, CDR2 YFSETQ.

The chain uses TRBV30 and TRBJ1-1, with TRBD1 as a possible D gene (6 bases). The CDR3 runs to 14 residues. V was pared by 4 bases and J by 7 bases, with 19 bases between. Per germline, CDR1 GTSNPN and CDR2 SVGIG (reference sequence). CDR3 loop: CAWTHAGTSHEAFF. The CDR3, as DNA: TGTGCCTGGACCCATGCCGGGACAAGCCATGAAGCTTTCTTT. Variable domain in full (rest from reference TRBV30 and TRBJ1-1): SQTIHQWPATLVQPVGSPLSLECTVEGTSNPNLYWYRQAAGRGLQLLFYSVGIGQISSEVPQNLSASRPQDRQFILSSKKLLLSDSGFYLCAWTHAGTSHEAFFGQGTRLTVV.

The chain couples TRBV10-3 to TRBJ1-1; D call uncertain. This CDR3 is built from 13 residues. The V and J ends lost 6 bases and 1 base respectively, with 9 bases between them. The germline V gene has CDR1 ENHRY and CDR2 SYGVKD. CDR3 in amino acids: CAISPRSNTEAFF. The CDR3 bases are TGTGCCATCAGCCCTAGATCGAACACTGAAGCTTTCTTT.

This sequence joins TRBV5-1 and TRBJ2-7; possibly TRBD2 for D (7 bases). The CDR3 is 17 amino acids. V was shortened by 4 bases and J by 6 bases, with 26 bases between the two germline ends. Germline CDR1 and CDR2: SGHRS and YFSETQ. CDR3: CASSPGGPTGRDREQYF. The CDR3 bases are TGCGCCAGCAGCCCGGGGGGACCAACAGGGAGGGATCGCGAGCAGTACTTC.

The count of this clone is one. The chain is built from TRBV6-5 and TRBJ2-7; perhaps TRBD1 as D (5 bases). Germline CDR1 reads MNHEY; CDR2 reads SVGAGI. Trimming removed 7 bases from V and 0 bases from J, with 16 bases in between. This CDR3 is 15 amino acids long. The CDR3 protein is CASTPTSGISYEQYF. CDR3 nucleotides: TGTGCCAGCACTCCCACGTCAGGGATCTCCTACGAGCAGTACTTC.

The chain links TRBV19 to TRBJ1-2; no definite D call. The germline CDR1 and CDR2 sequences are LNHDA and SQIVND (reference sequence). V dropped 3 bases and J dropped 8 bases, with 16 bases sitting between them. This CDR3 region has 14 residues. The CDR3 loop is CASSIVAPLPGYTF. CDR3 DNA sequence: TGTGCCAGTAGTATTGTAGCTCCTCTCCCCGGCTACACCTTC.

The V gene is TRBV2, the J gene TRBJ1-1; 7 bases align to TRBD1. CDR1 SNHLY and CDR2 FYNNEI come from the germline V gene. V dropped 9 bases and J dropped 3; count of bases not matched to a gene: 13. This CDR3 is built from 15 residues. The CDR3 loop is CARFQGPQGYTEAFF. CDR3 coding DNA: TGTGCCAGATTTCAGGGGCCACAGGGGTACACTGAAGCTTTCTTT.

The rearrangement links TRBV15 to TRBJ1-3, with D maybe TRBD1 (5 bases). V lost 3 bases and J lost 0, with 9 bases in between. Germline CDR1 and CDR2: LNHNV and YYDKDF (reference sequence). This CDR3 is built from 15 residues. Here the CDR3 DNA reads TGTGCCACCAGCAGCCCAGGGTCCTCTGGAAACACCATATATTTT. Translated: CATSSPGSSGNTIYF.

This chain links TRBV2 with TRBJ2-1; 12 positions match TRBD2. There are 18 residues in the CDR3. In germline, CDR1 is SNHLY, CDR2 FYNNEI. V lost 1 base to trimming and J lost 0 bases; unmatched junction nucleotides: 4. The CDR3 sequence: CASSEGTSGISSYNEQFF. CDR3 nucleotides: TGTGCCAGCAGTGAAGGGACTAGCGGGATTAGCTCCTACAATGAGCAGTTCTTC.

In nucleotides, the CDR3 is TGCGCCAGCAGTGAGTTCCGGGACAGGGCCCGTGTCGGCACAGATACGCAGTATTTT. This sequence encodes CASSEFRDRARVGTDTQYF. This chain links TRBV10-2 with TRBJ2-3, with 9 bases that match TRBD1. This CDR3 has 19 amino acids. The V gene end was trimmed by 1 base and the J gene end by 1 base; junction bases not matched to a gene: 12. CDR1 WSHSY and CDR2 SAAADI come from the germline V gene.